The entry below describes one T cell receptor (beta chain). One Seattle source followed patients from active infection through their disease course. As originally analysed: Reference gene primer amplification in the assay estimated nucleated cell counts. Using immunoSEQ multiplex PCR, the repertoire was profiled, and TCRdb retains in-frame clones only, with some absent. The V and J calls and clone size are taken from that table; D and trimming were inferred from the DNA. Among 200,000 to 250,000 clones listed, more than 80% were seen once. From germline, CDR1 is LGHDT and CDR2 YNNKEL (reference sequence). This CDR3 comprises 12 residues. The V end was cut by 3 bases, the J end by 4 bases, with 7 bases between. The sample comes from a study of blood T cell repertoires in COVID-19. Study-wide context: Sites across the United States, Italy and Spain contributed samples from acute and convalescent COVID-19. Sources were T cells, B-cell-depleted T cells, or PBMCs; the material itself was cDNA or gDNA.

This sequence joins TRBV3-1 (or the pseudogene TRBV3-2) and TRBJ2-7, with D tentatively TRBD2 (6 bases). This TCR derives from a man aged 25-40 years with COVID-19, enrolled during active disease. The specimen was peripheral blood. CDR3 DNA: TGTGCCAGCAGCCAGGGGGGATACGAGCAGTACTTC. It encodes CASSQGGYEQYF.